This T cell receptor (beta chain) is drawn from a study of somatic mutations in cytotoxic T cells in rheumatoid arthritis. Study-level findings and limits: Patients with rheumatoid arthritis did not differ significantly from age-matched healthy controls in CD8+ T-cell clonality.

Libraries were prepared by immunoSEQ multiplex PCR; TCRdb keeps only in-frame clonotypes and omits some of them. This sample has some 20,000 clones, with around 84% found just once. As concerns this clone: The antigen remains unidentified.

This receptor was identified in a woman between 50 and 59 years old in good health. Sequenced sample: CD8+ T cells sorted from blood.

The CDR3: CASSLALGALFSNEQFF. CDR3 coding DNA: TGTGCCAGCAGCTTAGCGCTGGGGGCCCTTTTCTCCAATGAGCAGTTCTTC. The chain has TRBV7-2 and TRBJ2-1, with D possibly being TRBD1 (6 bases). The CDR3 has 17 amino acids. Trimming pared 0 bases from V and 6 bases from J, leaving 18 bases between. Germline CDR1 and CDR2: SGHTA and FQGNSA.